This is a list of T cell receptor beta chains from one sample in a study of vaccination and CD4 T cells after COVID-19. Each CDR3 protein is one row after TCRdb ran MiXCR on the PCR reads. The sample holds under 20,000 distinct CDR3 sequences, around two thirds seen once. Their recognized antigens are unknown. Sequenced input: CD4+ T cells from blood, cultured in vitro. Every receptor here comes from a human donor who had recovered from COVID-19. The CDR3 runs from the conserved cysteine through the conserved F or W. The order of the fields is clone size, V gene, D gene, J gene, CDR3 DNA, CDR3 protein. A D gene is named only where the DNA matches it firmly. Size is stated for part of the rows, as once, few or many counts, or as a class when the clone is expanded.

clone_size: .
v_call: TRBV12-3/TRBV12-4
d_call: .
j_call: TRBJ2-1
cdr3_nt: TGTGCCAGCAGTTTCGAGTTGCCTAGTACCAATGAGCAGTTCTTC
cdr3_aa: CASSFELPSTNEQFF

clone_size: .
v_call: TRBV30
d_call: .
j_call: TRBJ2-3
cdr3_nt: TGTGCCTGGAGTGGAGCGTATAGCACAGATACGCAGTATTTT
cdr3_aa: CAWSGAYSTDTQYF

clone_size: .
v_call: TRBV29-1
d_call: .
j_call: TRBJ1-1
cdr3_nt: TGCAGCGTTGACGGGGGCAGGGCGAACACTGAAGCTTTCTTT
cdr3_aa: CSVDGGRANTEAFF

clone_size: few
v_call: TRBV20-1
d_call: .
j_call: TRBJ1-4
cdr3_nt: TGCAGTGCTGTGGTAACAACTAATGAAAAACTGTTTTTT
cdr3_aa: CSAVVTTNEKLFF

clone_size: .
v_call: TRBV15
d_call: .
j_call: TRBJ2-2
cdr3_nt: TGTGCCACCAGCAGAATTCTCAAGGGGACCGGGGAGCTGTTTTTT
cdr3_aa: CATSRILKGTGELFF

clone_size: .
v_call: TRBV2
d_call: .
j_call: TRBJ2-7
cdr3_nt: TGTGCCAGCAGTGGCAGCAGGTCTGGCTACGAGCAGTACTTC
cdr3_aa: CASSGSRSGYEQYF

clone_size: once
v_call: TRBV28
d_call: .
j_call: TRBJ2-7
cdr3_nt: TGTGCCAGCAGGGGGGACCTATACGAGCAGTACTTC
cdr3_aa: CASRGDLYEQYF

clone_size: .
v_call: TRBV19
d_call: TRBD2
j_call: TRBJ2-5
cdr3_nt: TGTGCCAGTAGACCAGGGAGGGGAGAGGCCCAGTACTTC
cdr3_aa: CASRPGRGEAQYF

clone_size: once
v_call: TRBV7-8
d_call: .
j_call: TRBJ1-3
cdr3_nt: TGTGCCAGCAACCCTTTGGGATCTGGAAACACCATATATTTT
cdr3_aa: CASNPLGSGNTIYF

clone_size: few
v_call: TRBV6-2/TRBV6-3
d_call: .
j_call: TRBJ1-5
cdr3_nt: TGTGCCAGCAGTTACCAGGGCAGGGGATCGGATCAGCCCCAGCATTTT
cdr3_aa: CASSYQGRGSDQPQHF

clone_size: .
v_call: TRBV28
d_call: TRBD2
j_call: TRBJ2-7
cdr3_nt: TGTGCCAGCAGACAGGGCGGGGGGGAGCAGTACTTC
cdr3_aa: CASRQGGGEQYF

clone_size: .
v_call: TRBV20-1
d_call: .
j_call: TRBJ1-2
cdr3_nt: TGCAGTGCTAGAGAAGGGTCAGATTCTAACTATGGCTACACCTTC
cdr3_aa: CSAREGSDSNYGYTF

clone_size: .
v_call: TRBV7-2
d_call: TRBD2
j_call: TRBJ2-7
cdr3_nt: TGTGCCAGCAACCTTAGCGGGGGTGAGCAGTACTTC
cdr3_aa: CASNLSGGEQYF

clone_size: .
v_call: TRBV6-4
d_call: .
j_call: TRBJ2-7
cdr3_nt: TGTGCCAGCAGTTTACGGTCGCCGAAAACCTACGAGCAGTACTTC
cdr3_aa: CASSLRSPKTYEQYF

clone_size: .
v_call: TRBV15
d_call: .
j_call: TRBJ1-4
cdr3_nt: TGTGCCACCAGCAGAGATGGGGGAAGGGACGAAAAACTGTTTTTT
cdr3_aa: CATSRDGGRDEKLFF

clone_size: .
v_call: TRBV21-1
d_call: .
j_call: TRBJ2-7
cdr3_nt: TGTGCCAGCACTGGCGGGAGGGCCCACGAGCAGTACTTC
cdr3_aa: CASTGGRAHEQYF

clone_size: .
v_call: TRBV30
d_call: TRBD1
j_call: TRBJ1-2
cdr3_nt: TGTGCCTGGAGCGCCAGGGGGGACTATGGCTACACCTTC
cdr3_aa: CAWSARGDYGYTF

clone_size: .
v_call: TRBV7-9
d_call: .
j_call: TRBJ1-1
cdr3_nt: TGTGCCAGCAGCACAAGAGGGCAGCGGAACACTGAAGCTTTCTTT
cdr3_aa: CASSTRGQRNTEAFF

clone_size: once
v_call: TRBV19
d_call: TRBD1
j_call: TRBJ1-2
cdr3_nt: TGTGCCAGTAGCGCATCCGGGACAGGGGGCTATGGCTACACCTTC
cdr3_aa: CASSASGTGGYGYTF

clone_size: once
v_call: TRBV3-1
d_call: TRBD1
j_call: TRBJ1-2
cdr3_nt: TGTGCCAGCAGCCAAAGGGACAGGGGCATGGGCTACACCTTC
cdr3_aa: CASSQRDRGMGYTF

clone_size: .
v_call: TRBV4-2
d_call: .
j_call: TRBJ1-1
cdr3_nt: TGTGCCAGCAGCCAATTAAAAGGGGAAGGTGTGAACACTGAAGCTTTCTTT
cdr3_aa: CASSQLKGEGVNTEAFF

clone_size: .
v_call: TRBV28
d_call: .
j_call: TRBJ2-5
cdr3_nt: TGTGCCTGCCTCGCGGCCCAACAAGGGACCCAGTACTTC
cdr3_aa: CACLAAQQGTQYF

clone_size: .
v_call: TRBV19
d_call: .
j_call: TRBJ1-2
cdr3_nt: TGTGCCACCGGCGGGGAGAGGGGCGGCTACACCTTC
cdr3_aa: CATGGERGGYTF

clone_size: .
v_call: TRBV20-1
d_call: .
j_call: TRBJ2-3
cdr3_nt: TGCAGTGCTAGAAAACAGGGTGGCACAGATACGCAGTATTTT
cdr3_aa: CSARKQGGTDTQYF

clone_size: once
v_call: TRBV24-1
d_call: TRBD2
j_call: TRBJ2-1
cdr3_nt: TGTGCCACCAGTGACCCTAATCGTAGCGGGATCCCAGATGAGCAGTTCTTC
cdr3_aa: CATSDPNRSGIPDEQFF

clone_size: .
v_call: TRBV20-1
d_call: TRBD2
j_call: TRBJ2-3
cdr3_nt: TGCAGTGCTGGTACTAGCGGGAGATCAGATACGCAGTATTTT
cdr3_aa: CSAGTSGRSDTQYF

clone_size: .
v_call: TRBV28
d_call: .
j_call: TRBJ1-2
cdr3_nt: TGTGCCAGCAGTCCCGATCGATGGGGGGCTGGCTACACCTTC
cdr3_aa: CASSPDRWGAGYTF

clone_size: .
v_call: TRBV2
d_call: TRBD1
j_call: TRBJ1-5
cdr3_nt: TGTGCCAGCAGTGACCAGGGGGGACAGCCCCAGCATTTT
cdr3_aa: CASSDQGGQPQHF

clone_size: .
v_call: TRBV6-2/TRBV6-3
d_call: .
j_call: TRBJ2-7
cdr3_nt: TGTGCCAGCAGTTACTCGATGGCCAGTACCTACGAGCAGTACTTC
cdr3_aa: CASSYSMASTYEQYF

clone_size: .
v_call: TRBV7-2
d_call: TRBD2
j_call: TRBJ2-3
cdr3_nt: TGTGCCAGCAGCTTAGAGGGAACGGGAGGTAATACGCAGTATTTT
cdr3_aa: CASSLEGTGGNTQYF

clone_size: few
v_call: TRBV6-2/TRBV6-3
d_call: .
j_call: TRBJ1-5
cdr3_nt: TGTGCCAGCAGTTACCGTGGGGGCACAGGACTCTATAGCAATCAGCCCCAGCATTTT
cdr3_aa: CASSYRGGTGLYSNQPQHF

clone_size: .
v_call: TRBV20-1
d_call: .
j_call: TRBJ2-1
cdr3_nt: TGCAGTGCTAGTTTTGCCTCCCAGCAGTTCTTC
cdr3_aa: CSASFASQQFF

clone_size: few
v_call: TRBV15
d_call: .
j_call: TRBJ1-2
cdr3_nt: TGTGCCACCAGCAGAGATCTTTCAGGCCCACTTGCGGATGGCTACACCTTC
cdr3_aa: CATSRDLSGPLADGYTF

clone_size: .
v_call: TRBV28
d_call: TRBD1
j_call: TRBJ2-7
cdr3_nt: TGTGCCAGCGGGTTGACAGGGTCCTACGAGCAGTACTTC
cdr3_aa: CASGLTGSYEQYF

clone_size: .
v_call: TRBV20-1
d_call: TRBD2
j_call: TRBJ2-3
cdr3_nt: TGCAGTGCTAGGCGACTAGCGGGGAGAGGGGATACGCAGTATTTT
cdr3_aa: CSARRLAGRGDTQYF

clone_size: few
v_call: TRBV19
d_call: .
j_call: TRBJ1-2
cdr3_nt: TGTGCCAGTAGTGCGACGGGGTCCTATGGCTACACCTTC
cdr3_aa: CASSATGSYGYTF

clone_size: .
v_call: TRBV5-6
d_call: TRBD1
j_call: TRBJ1-2
cdr3_nt: TGTGCCAGCAGCCTTACAGGGGTTCAGGGCTACACCTTC
cdr3_aa: CASSLTGVQGYTF

clone_size: .
v_call: TRBV20-1
d_call: .
j_call: TRBJ1-2
cdr3_nt: TGCAGTGCTAGAGTGGGGGCCGGGACCCGAAGTGGAGACTATGGCTACACCTTC
cdr3_aa: CSARVGAGTRSGDYGYTF